The clone carrying this TCR beta chain was counted many times. The antigen is not known. Amplification yielded TCR beta CDR3 regions, with RNA transcripts as the source. The HTBI primer set was used in a first-round RT-PCR of the TCR CDR3. TCRdb re-analysed the multiplex PCR reads in MiXCR, keeping a single row per CDR3 protein. The sample has approximately 400,000 distinct CDR3 sequences, approximately 15% seen once. This record comes from a study of T cells in Graves' hyperthyroidism and ophthalmopathy. Overall study context: Once the initial diagnosis was made, peripheral blood was obtained before any treatment. Study conclusions and caveats: The model's output predicted ophthalmopathy at a median of roughly 6.9 months prior to onset.

Germline CDR1 and CDR2: SQVTM and ANQGSEA. The CDR3 length is 12 residues. V lost 6 bases to trimming and J lost 4 bases, with 12 bases between them. Input material: blood. This chain links TRBV29-1 with TRBJ1-1; D call uncertain. This clonotype originated in a woman in her sixties or seventies with Graves' hyperthyroidism. The CDR3 DNA follows: TGCAGCGTGAGAGGGAGTGTCACTGAAGCTTTCTTT. Protein product: CSVRGSVTEAFF.